The rows below give T cell receptor beta chains drawn from one sample of a study of human T cells and chemical hapten exposure. One entry per CDR3 protein results from TCRdb running MiXCR on the RACE reads. The table includes over 55,000 distinct CDR3 sequences, around 10% detected once. Material: whole blood, obtained in connection with sensitization to the hapten diphenylcyclopropenone (DPC). The source of these receptors is a woman aged 45 to 65 with alopecia areata. Some clones in this sample may be carry-over from other donors' samples. Each CDR3 is given with its conserved first and last residue. Each record gives: CDR3 length, D gene, clone size, J gene, V gene, CDR3 protein, CDR3 DNA. The D gene is left open where the match is weak. Size tells how often a clone was seen (once, few, many) or the class of an expanded clone, and some rows leave it out.

cdr3_length: 15; d_call: NA; clone_size: few; j_call: TRBJ2-7; v_call: TRBV28; cdr3_aa: CASSSPTESSYEQYF; cdr3_nt: TGTGCCAGCAGTTCCCCTACAGAGAGCTCCTACGAGCAGTACTTC
cdr3_length: 16; d_call: TRBD2; clone_size: NA; j_call: TRBJ2-5; v_call: TRBV24-1; cdr3_aa: CATSDFQRGAGETQYF; cdr3_nt: TGTGCCACCAGTGATTTCCAGCGGGGGGCCGGAGAGACCCAGTACTTC
cdr3_length: 12; d_call: NA; clone_size: NA; j_call: TRBJ2-7; v_call: TRBV3-1; cdr3_aa: CASSQAGGERYF; cdr3_nt: TGTGCCAGCAGCCAAGCAGGAGGTGAGCGGTACTTC
cdr3_length: 13; d_call: NA; clone_size: NA; j_call: TRBJ2-7; v_call: TRBV2; cdr3_aa: CASSERLSYEQYF; cdr3_nt: TGTGCCAGCAGTGAGCGACTGTCCTACGAGCAGTACTTC
cdr3_length: 15; d_call: NA; clone_size: many; j_call: TRBJ1-6; v_call: TRBV12-3/TRBV12-4; cdr3_aa: CASSLRGRGDSPLHF; cdr3_nt: TGTGCCAGCAGTTTAAGGGGCAGGGGAGATTCACCCCTCCACTTT
cdr3_length: 18; d_call: TRBD2; clone_size: NA; j_call: TRBJ2-1; v_call: TRBV9; cdr3_aa: CASSPRGASGGSYNEQFF; cdr3_nt: TGTGCCAGCAGCCCCCGAGGAGCTAGCGGGGGGTCCTACAATGAGCAGTTCTTC
cdr3_length: 15; d_call: TRBD1; clone_size: many; j_call: TRBJ1-2; v_call: TRBV11-2; cdr3_aa: CASSLEATGNYGYTF; cdr3_nt: TGTGCCAGCAGCTTAGAAGCGACAGGGAACTATGGCTACACCTTC
cdr3_length: 15; d_call: TRBD1; clone_size: many; j_call: TRBJ2-7; v_call: TRBV5-1; cdr3_aa: CASSVSGTGSYEQYF; cdr3_nt: TGCGCCAGCAGCGTGTCCGGGACAGGGTCCTACGAGCAGTACTTC
cdr3_length: 13; d_call: NA; clone_size: many; j_call: TRBJ2-7; v_call: TRBV4-3; cdr3_aa: CASSQDGLGEQYF; cdr3_nt: TGCGCCAGCAGCCAAGATGGACTCGGCGAGCAGTACTTC
cdr3_length: 16; d_call: TRBD1; clone_size: many; j_call: TRBJ2-2; v_call: TRBV14; cdr3_aa: CASSRTGTVSTGELFF; cdr3_nt: TGTGCCAGCAGCCGTACCGGGACAGTCAGCACCGGGGAGCTGTTTTTT
cdr3_length: 15; d_call: TRBD1; clone_size: many; j_call: TRBJ1-1; v_call: TRBV2; cdr3_aa: CASRNRGEGNTEAFF; cdr3_nt: TGTGCCAGCAGAAACAGGGGGGAAGGAAACACTGAAGCTTTCTTT
cdr3_length: 15; d_call: NA; clone_size: many; j_call: TRBJ1-1; v_call: TRBV18; cdr3_aa: CASSPDSAMNTEAFF; cdr3_nt: TGTGCCAGCTCACCAGATTCTGCTATGAACACTGAAGCTTTCTTT
cdr3_length: 14; d_call: NA; clone_size: many; j_call: TRBJ1-1; v_call: TRBV9; cdr3_aa: CASSPMTGSTEAFF; cdr3_nt: TGTGCCAGCAGCCCCATGACAGGCAGCACTGAAGCTTTCTTT
cdr3_length: 14; d_call: NA; clone_size: few; j_call: TRBJ2-7; v_call: TRBV7-9; cdr3_aa: CASSPGLTTYEQYF; cdr3_nt: TGTGCCAGCAGCCCAGGACTGACAACCTACGAGCAGTACTTC
cdr3_length: 15; d_call: TRBD1; clone_size: many; j_call: TRBJ2-1; v_call: TRBV19; cdr3_aa: CASSTGGSGYNEQFF; cdr3_nt: TGTGCCAGTAGTACAGGGGGTTCCGGCTACAATGAGCAGTTCTTC
cdr3_length: 14; d_call: NA; clone_size: few; j_call: TRBJ2-7; v_call: TRBV7-6; cdr3_aa: CASSPDGLLYEQYF; cdr3_nt: TGTGCCAGCAGCCCGGACGGGCTTCTCTACGAGCAGTACTTC
cdr3_length: 14; d_call: NA; clone_size: many; j_call: TRBJ2-3; v_call: TRBV28; cdr3_aa: CASSFSGRTDTQYF; cdr3_nt: TGTGCCAGCAGTTTTTCCGGGCGCACAGATACGCAGTATTTT
cdr3_length: 13; d_call: NA; clone_size: many; j_call: TRBJ2-7; v_call: TRBV27; cdr3_aa: CASRTGPLYEQYF; cdr3_nt: TGTGCCAGCAGAACAGGGCCGCTCTACGAGCAGTACTTC
cdr3_length: 14; d_call: TRBD1; clone_size: NA; j_call: TRBJ1-2; v_call: TRBV2; cdr3_aa: CASSPGGANYGYTF; cdr3_nt: TGTGCCAGCAGCCCAGGGGGCGCGAACTATGGCTACACCTTC
cdr3_length: 15; d_call: NA; clone_size: many; j_call: TRBJ2-5; v_call: TRBV12-3/TRBV12-4; cdr3_aa: CASSLGVFEGKTQYF; cdr3_nt: TGTGCCAGCAGTTTAGGGGTATTCGAAGGGAAGACCCAGTACTTC
cdr3_length: 17; d_call: TRBD1; clone_size: many; j_call: TRBJ1-5; v_call: TRBV6-2/TRBV6-3; cdr3_aa: CASSPLGQPRGFQPQHF; cdr3_nt: TGTGCCAGCAGCCCCCTGGGACAGCCGAGGGGTTTTCAGCCCCAGCATTTT
cdr3_length: 16; d_call: NA; clone_size: NA; j_call: TRBJ1-2; v_call: TRBV4-1; cdr3_aa: CASSQDPLQRNYGYTF; cdr3_nt: TGCGCCAGCAGCCAAGATCCCCTGCAGAGAAACTATGGCTACACCTTC
cdr3_length: 16; d_call: TRBD1; clone_size: few; j_call: TRBJ2-7; v_call: TRBV12-3/TRBV12-4; cdr3_aa: CASSPPPGTGIYEQYF; cdr3_nt: TGTGCCAGCAGCCCTCCTCCCGGGACAGGGATCTACGAGCAGTACTTC
cdr3_length: 15; d_call: TRBD1; clone_size: NA; j_call: TRBJ1-1; v_call: TRBV6-2/TRBV6-3; cdr3_aa: CASSYSRTGNTEAFF; cdr3_nt: TGTGCCAGCAGTTACTCGAGGACAGGCAACACTGAAGCTTTCTTT
cdr3_length: 15; d_call: NA; clone_size: NA; j_call: TRBJ1-1; v_call: TRBV28; cdr3_aa: CASNPVGARPTEAFF; cdr3_nt: TGTGCCAGCAACCCCGTCGGGGCCCGGCCCACTGAAGCTTTCTTT
cdr3_length: 14; d_call: NA; clone_size: few; j_call: TRBJ2-1; v_call: TRBV7-9; cdr3_aa: CASSSLDNSNEQFF; cdr3_nt: TGTGCCAGCAGCTCGTTGGACAACTCCAATGAGCAGTTCTTC
cdr3_length: 13; d_call: NA; clone_size: many; j_call: TRBJ2-3; v_call: TRBV20-1; cdr3_aa: CSAGRPGLDTQYF; cdr3_nt: TGCAGTGCTGGGCGACCTGGCCTGGATACGCAGTATTTT
cdr3_length: 12; d_call: NA; clone_size: many; j_call: TRBJ1-5; v_call: TRBV18; cdr3_aa: CASSPEGQPQHF; cdr3_nt: TGTGCCAGCTCACCGGAGGGTCAGCCCCAGCATTTT
cdr3_length: 12; d_call: NA; clone_size: NA; j_call: TRBJ2-7; v_call: TRBV29-1; cdr3_aa: CSVSAGSYEQYF; cdr3_nt: TGCAGCGTTTCGGCAGGGAGCTACGAGCAGTACTTC
cdr3_length: 14; d_call: NA; clone_size: many; j_call: TRBJ1-5; v_call: TRBV7-9; cdr3_aa: CASSPPQGNQPQHF; cdr3_nt: TGTGCCAGCAGCCCACCCCAGGGGAATCAGCCCCAGCATTTT
cdr3_length: 14; d_call: TRBD1; clone_size: many; j_call: TRBJ1-6; v_call: TRBV20-1; cdr3_aa: CSAVAGQGFLPLHF; cdr3_nt: TGCAGTGCAGTGGCGGGACAGGGGTTTTTACCCCTCCACTTT
cdr3_length: 13; d_call: TRBD1; clone_size: many; j_call: TRBJ2-7; v_call: TRBV7-2; cdr3_aa: CASSFGDSYEQYF; cdr3_nt: TGTGCCAGCAGCTTCGGGGACAGCTACGAGCAGTACTTC
cdr3_length: 14; d_call: NA; clone_size: NA; j_call: TRBJ2-1; v_call: TRBV7-8; cdr3_aa: CASSSPVRARRQFF; cdr3_nt: TGTGCCAGCAGCTCCCCGGTAAGGGCAAGGAGGCAGTTCTTC
cdr3_length: 12; d_call: NA; clone_size: NA; j_call: TRBJ2-4; v_call: TRBV28; cdr3_aa: CASGSAVDIQYF; cdr3_nt: TGTGCCAGCGGATCCGCGGTGGACATTCAGTACTTC
cdr3_length: 15; d_call: NA; clone_size: NA; j_call: TRBJ1-4; v_call: TRBV2; cdr3_aa: CASSRQGLYSEKLFF; cdr3_nt: TGTGCCAGCAGTAGGCAGGGGCTTTACAGCGAAAAACTGTTTTTT